This TCR beta chain was found in a study of T-cell reconstitution after alpha-beta-depleted transplantation in children. V lost 1 base, J lost 1 base, and 11 bases lay in between. Germline CDR1 reads LGHNA; CDR2 reads YNFKEQ. The CDR3 length is 17 residues. Unique molecular identifiers were built into the TCRbeta library. TCRdb processed the PCR reads anew with MiXCR; each CDR3 protein has one entry. The sample holds approximately 1,000,000 distinct CDR3 sequences, roughly 29% seen once. This clonotype was seen a handful of times. Its antigen is not known. General study points: Reports say that about two months after transplant, the alpha-beta T cells came out of several hundred graft clones that had expanded. From newly produced T cells came most of the T-cell counts and diversity one year after transplant.

The chain uses TRBV4-2 and TRBJ2-6; D uncertain. This specimen was PBMCs, mostly from graft donor cells, taken 360 days after TCRalphabeta/CD19-depleted stem cell transplant. The receptor was derived from a boy in the first two years of life who had a stem cell transplant for SCID, so the T cells may come from the graft donor. CDR3 sequence: CASSQGPKASGANVLTF. The CDR3 nucleotides are TGTGCCAGCAGCCAAGGACCCAAGGCATCTGGGGCCAACGTCCTGACTTTC.